Listed below are T cell receptor beta chains from one sample, sequenced in a study of shared clonotypes between healthy human individuals. The table came from immunoSEQ multiplex PCR; TCRdb's copy has only in-frame clones and leaves some out. The repertoire has 2.5 million or so clones, roughly nine tenths of them found once; the top ten carry roughly 0.13%. Sequencing used naive CD4+ T cells sorted from blood. The receptors stem from a man aged 18 to 29 in good health. Both conserved end residues are part of each CDR3. A D gene is named only where the DNA matches it firmly. Not all rows give a size; the values are once, few, many and, for expanded clones, a class.

j_gene: TRBJ2-2; v_gene: TRBV7-7; abundance: .; d_gene: .; CDR3nt: TGTGCTAGCAGCTCCGTAACCGGGGGCACCGGGGAGCTGTTTTTT; CDR3aa: CASSSVTGGTGELFF
j_gene: TRBJ2-7; v_gene: TRBV19; abundance: .; d_gene: TRBD1; CDR3nt: TGTGCCAGTAGTATGGACAGGACGAGCTCCTACGAGCAGTACTTC; CDR3aa: CASSMDRTSSYEQYF
j_gene: TRBJ1-1; v_gene: TRBV19; abundance: .; d_gene: TRBD1; CDR3nt: TGTGCCGCACAGAGACAGGGGGCGACGAACACTGAAGCTTTCTTT; CDR3aa: CAAQRQGATNTEAFF
j_gene: TRBJ1-2; v_gene: TRBV28; abundance: .; d_gene: TRBD1; CDR3nt: TGTGCCAGCAGTTACCCGGGACAGAGTAACTATGGCTACACCTTC; CDR3aa: CASSYPGQSNYGYTF
j_gene: TRBJ2-3; v_gene: TRBV5-6; abundance: .; d_gene: TRBD1; CDR3nt: TGTGCCAGCAGCTTGGCTACAAACAGGGGTAGCACAGATACGCAGTATTTT; CDR3aa: CASSLATNRGSTDTQYF
j_gene: TRBJ1-6; v_gene: TRBV6-5; abundance: .; d_gene: .; CDR3nt: TGTGCCAGCACAAGGAGCTCCTATAATTCACCCCTCCACTTT; CDR3aa: CASTRSSYNSPLHF
j_gene: TRBJ1-1; v_gene: TRBV6-4; abundance: .; d_gene: .; CDR3nt: TGTGCCAGCAGTGACGGTATGAACACTGAAGCTTTCTTT; CDR3aa: CASSDGMNTEAFF
j_gene: TRBJ2-7; v_gene: TRBV30; abundance: .; d_gene: .; CDR3nt: TGTGCCTGGAGACAGGCATACGAGCAGTACTTC; CDR3aa: CAWRQAYEQYF
j_gene: TRBJ1-2; v_gene: TRBV30; abundance: .; d_gene: .; CDR3nt: TGTGCCTGGAGTGCCCAGGGACACCGAGTTTATGGCTACACCTTC; CDR3aa: CAWSAQGHRVYGYTF
j_gene: TRBJ1-5; v_gene: TRBV19; abundance: .; d_gene: TRBD1; CDR3nt: TGTGCCAGTAACGTCAGGGGGCAAGGCAATCAGCCCCAGCATTTT; CDR3aa: CASNVRGQGNQPQHF
j_gene: TRBJ2-7; v_gene: TRBV4-1; abundance: .; d_gene: .; CDR3nt: TGCGCCAGCAGCCAAGAGATAACGGCGGGATACGAGCAGTACTTC; CDR3aa: CASSQEITAGYEQYF
j_gene: TRBJ2-2; v_gene: TRBV25-1; abundance: .; d_gene: .; CDR3nt: TGTGCCAGCAGTGAATTCGGAGGGAACACCGGGGAGCTGTTTTTT; CDR3aa: CASSEFGGNTGELFF
j_gene: TRBJ1-2; v_gene: TRBV28; abundance: once; d_gene: TRBD1; CDR3nt: TGTGCCAGCAGTGAGACGGGGACAGGGATGTATGGCTACACCTTC; CDR3aa: CASSETGTGMYGYTF
j_gene: TRBJ2-7; v_gene: TRBV5-1; abundance: .; d_gene: TRBD2; CDR3nt: TGCGCCAGCAGCTTCCAAGGGAGGGACGAGCAGTACTTC; CDR3aa: CASSFQGRDEQYF
j_gene: TRBJ2-7; v_gene: TRBV5-1; abundance: .; d_gene: TRBD1; CDR3nt: TGCGCCAGCAGGGACGGGACAGGGGGCTACGAGCAGTACTTC; CDR3aa: CASRDGTGGYEQYF
j_gene: TRBJ2-7; v_gene: TRBV6-6; abundance: .; d_gene: TRBD1; CDR3nt: TGTGCCAGCACCTTACAGGGGGCTGCCTACGAGCAGTACTTC; CDR3aa: CASTLQGAAYEQYF
j_gene: TRBJ2-2; v_gene: TRBV18; abundance: .; d_gene: TRBD1; CDR3nt: TGTGCCAGCTCAGGGACAGACACCGGGGAGCTGTTTTTT; CDR3aa: CASSGTDTGELFF
j_gene: TRBJ2-3; v_gene: TRBV2; abundance: .; d_gene: TRBD2; CDR3nt: TGTGCCAGCATTCCTTTTCTTAGCGGGAGCGTAGATACGCAGTATTTT; CDR3aa: CASIPFLSGSVDTQYF
j_gene: TRBJ2-5; v_gene: TRBV14; abundance: .; d_gene: .; CDR3nt: TGTGCCAGCAGCCAAGATCGTATGCCATCAGAGACCCAGTACTTC; CDR3aa: CASSQDRMPSETQYF
j_gene: TRBJ1-1; v_gene: TRBV5-6; abundance: .; d_gene: .; CDR3nt: TGTGCCAGCAGCTTGGGTCTTAGGGCCAAGAACACTGAAGCTTTCTTT; CDR3aa: CASSLGLRAKNTEAFF
j_gene: TRBJ2-1; v_gene: TRBV18; abundance: .; d_gene: .; CDR3nt: TGTGCCAGCTCATGGATAGGGAATGAGCAGTTCTTC; CDR3aa: CASSWIGNEQFF
j_gene: TRBJ1-5; v_gene: TRBV6-1; abundance: .; d_gene: .; CDR3nt: TGTGCCAGCATTTTAAATAGCAATCAGCCCCAGCATTTT; CDR3aa: CASILNSNQPQHF
j_gene: TRBJ2-5; v_gene: TRBV18; abundance: .; d_gene: .; CDR3nt: TGTGCCAGCTCACCACCGCCCGGAGAGACCCAGTACTTC; CDR3aa: CASSPPPGETQYF
j_gene: TRBJ1-1; v_gene: TRBV27; abundance: .; d_gene: .; CDR3nt: TGTGCCAGCAGTTTATACCGAAACACTGAAGCTTTCTTT; CDR3aa: CASSLYRNTEAFF
j_gene: TRBJ1-2; v_gene: TRBV2; abundance: .; d_gene: .; CDR3nt: TGTGCCAGCAGATTACAGGGAGGTGGCTACACCTTC; CDR3aa: CASRLQGGGYTF
j_gene: TRBJ2-1; v_gene: TRBV2; abundance: .; d_gene: TRBD2; CDR3nt: TGTGCCAGCGGACTAGCGGGGGGCTACAATGAGCAGTTCTTC; CDR3aa: CASGLAGGYNEQFF
j_gene: TRBJ2-2; v_gene: TRBV9; abundance: .; d_gene: .; CDR3nt: TGTGCCAGCAGCGTAGATGTAGGCACCGGGGAGCTGTTTTTT; CDR3aa: CASSVDVGTGELFF
j_gene: TRBJ1-2; v_gene: TRBV6-1; abundance: few; d_gene: TRBD1; CDR3nt: TGTGCCAGCAGACCGGGACAGGGAGACTATGGCTACACCTTC; CDR3aa: CASRPGQGDYGYTF
j_gene: TRBJ1-1; v_gene: TRBV6-5; abundance: few; d_gene: .; CDR3nt: TGTGCCAGCAGCCGACCAAACACTGAAGCTTTCTTT; CDR3aa: CASSRPNTEAFF
j_gene: TRBJ2-7; v_gene: TRBV5-1; abundance: .; d_gene: TRBD1; CDR3nt: TGCGCCAGCAGTAGCCCGGGACAGAGCTTCTACGAGCAGTACTTC; CDR3aa: CASSSPGQSFYEQYF
j_gene: TRBJ2-3; v_gene: TRBV27; abundance: .; d_gene: TRBD2; CDR3nt: TGTGCCAGCAGTCCCTTCTTGACTAGCAGCACAGATACGCAGTATTTT; CDR3aa: CASSPFLTSSTDTQYF
j_gene: TRBJ1-5; v_gene: TRBV6-5; abundance: .; d_gene: TRBD1; CDR3nt: TGTGCCAGCAGCACCGGGACAGGGGTTCAGCCCCAGCATTTT; CDR3aa: CASSTGTGVQPQHF
j_gene: TRBJ2-4; v_gene: TRBV7-9; abundance: .; d_gene: .; CDR3nt: TGTGCCAGCAGCTTACCTGAGGTGGCCAAAAACATTCAGTACTTC; CDR3aa: CASSLPEVAKNIQYF
j_gene: TRBJ1-1; v_gene: TRBV10-1; abundance: few; d_gene: .; CDR3nt: TGCGCCAGCAGTCAGCAGGGAATGAACACTGAAGCTTTCTTT; CDR3aa: CASSQQGMNTEAFF
j_gene: TRBJ1-5; v_gene: TRBV11-2; abundance: .; d_gene: .; CDR3nt: TGTGCCAGCAGCTTCCAGGGAGATCAGCCCCAGCATTTT; CDR3aa: CASSFQGDQPQHF
j_gene: TRBJ1-6; v_gene: TRBV28; abundance: .; d_gene: TRBD1; CDR3nt: TGTGCCAGCAGTCCCCGGGACAGGGGGTTTGGTTCACCCCTCCACTTT; CDR3aa: CASSPRDRGFGSPLHF
j_gene: TRBJ1-6; v_gene: TRBV27; abundance: .; d_gene: .; CDR3nt: TGTGCCAGCAGTTTTATTATCACAGGGATTTTTCCCTATAATTCACCCCTCCACTTT; CDR3aa: CASSFIITGIFPYNSPLHF
j_gene: TRBJ2-7; v_gene: TRBV5-1; abundance: .; d_gene: .; CDR3nt: TGCGCCAGCAGCTTGGTTGGGGGCTCGGGTCACGAGCAGTACTTC; CDR3aa: CASSLVGGSGHEQYF
j_gene: TRBJ2-3; v_gene: TRBV5-4; abundance: .; d_gene: .; CDR3nt: TGTGCCAGCAGCTTTCCTCCTGCAAGGGGCAGCACAGATACGCAGTATTTT; CDR3aa: CASSFPPARGSTDTQYF
j_gene: TRBJ2-7; v_gene: TRBV5-6; abundance: .; d_gene: TRBD2; CDR3nt: TGTGCCAGCAGCATCGGACTAGACCCCTACGAGCAGTACTTC; CDR3aa: CASSIGLDPYEQYF
j_gene: TRBJ1-1; v_gene: TRBV30; abundance: .; d_gene: .; CDR3nt: TGTGCCTGGAGTGTACAAGGGCCCACTGAAGCTTTCTTT; CDR3aa: CAWSVQGPTEAFF
j_gene: TRBJ2-7; v_gene: TRBV7-2; abundance: few; d_gene: .; CDR3nt: TGTGCCAGCAGCCCAAGCTCCTACGAGCAGTACTTC; CDR3aa: CASSPSSYEQYF
j_gene: TRBJ2-2; v_gene: TRBV7-3; abundance: .; d_gene: .; CDR3nt: TGTGCCAGCAGCTTCGGGACTCCGAACACCGGGGAGCTGTTTTTT; CDR3aa: CASSFGTPNTGELFF
j_gene: TRBJ1-2; v_gene: TRBV6-1; abundance: .; d_gene: .; CDR3nt: TGTGCCAGCAGTGAAATCGTCGATGGCTACACCTTC; CDR3aa: CASSEIVDGYTF
j_gene: TRBJ2-1; v_gene: TRBV4-1; abundance: .; d_gene: TRBD2; CDR3nt: TGCGCCAGCAGCCAAGAAAGTGGAACTAGCGCAGGCAATGAGCAGTTCTTC; CDR3aa: CASSQESGTSAGNEQFF
j_gene: TRBJ2-2; v_gene: TRBV2; abundance: .; d_gene: TRBD1; CDR3nt: TGTGCCAGCACGGCTACAGGGGTGCCCGGGGAGCTGTTTTTT; CDR3aa: CASTATGVPGELFF
j_gene: TRBJ2-3; v_gene: TRBV21-1; abundance: .; d_gene: .; CDR3nt: TGTGCCAGCAGCAAAGAATGGCCAGGGGGTGAGACAGATACGCAGTATTTT; CDR3aa: CASSKEWPGGETDTQYF
j_gene: TRBJ1-5; v_gene: TRBV15; abundance: .; d_gene: .; CDR3nt: TGTGCCACCAGCGCGTATAGCAATCAGCCCCAGCATTTT; CDR3aa: CATSAYSNQPQHF
j_gene: TRBJ2-7; v_gene: TRBV18; abundance: .; d_gene: .; CDR3nt: TGTGCCAGCTCACCACCGGATATTACCTACGAGCAGTACTTC; CDR3aa: CASSPPDITYEQYF